The table lists the clone carrying this TCR beta chain with a count of one. This specimen comes from a study of blood T cell repertoires in COVID-19. Original methodology: It was from reference gene primer amplification that nucleated cell counts were estimated. Libraries were prepared by immunoSEQ multiplex PCR; TCRdb keeps only in-frame clonotypes and omits some of them. The DNA was the basis for D and trimming; V, J and clone size are from that table. Of about 120,000 clones in the sample, roughly 84% are singletons; the top ten hold around 3.9%. Recovered Cohort 3 donors showed two negative PCRs, clearance, or symptom resolution. Germline CDR1 KGHSH, CDR2 LQKENI. The CDR3 length is 17 residues. Losses at the gene ends were 1 base for V and 7 bases for J; bases not matched to a gene: 10.

The clonotype originates from a woman in her 30s who had recovered from COVID-19. The J gene is TRBJ2-2, the V gene TRBV18, with TRBD2 identical over 9 bases. The sequenced material came from PBMCs or T cells enriched from blood (not recorded which). As DNA, the CDR3 is TGTGCCAGCTCACCACAAAATCTAGCGGGAATTCTCGGGGAGCTGTTTTTT. Translating it yields CASSPQNLAGILGELFF.